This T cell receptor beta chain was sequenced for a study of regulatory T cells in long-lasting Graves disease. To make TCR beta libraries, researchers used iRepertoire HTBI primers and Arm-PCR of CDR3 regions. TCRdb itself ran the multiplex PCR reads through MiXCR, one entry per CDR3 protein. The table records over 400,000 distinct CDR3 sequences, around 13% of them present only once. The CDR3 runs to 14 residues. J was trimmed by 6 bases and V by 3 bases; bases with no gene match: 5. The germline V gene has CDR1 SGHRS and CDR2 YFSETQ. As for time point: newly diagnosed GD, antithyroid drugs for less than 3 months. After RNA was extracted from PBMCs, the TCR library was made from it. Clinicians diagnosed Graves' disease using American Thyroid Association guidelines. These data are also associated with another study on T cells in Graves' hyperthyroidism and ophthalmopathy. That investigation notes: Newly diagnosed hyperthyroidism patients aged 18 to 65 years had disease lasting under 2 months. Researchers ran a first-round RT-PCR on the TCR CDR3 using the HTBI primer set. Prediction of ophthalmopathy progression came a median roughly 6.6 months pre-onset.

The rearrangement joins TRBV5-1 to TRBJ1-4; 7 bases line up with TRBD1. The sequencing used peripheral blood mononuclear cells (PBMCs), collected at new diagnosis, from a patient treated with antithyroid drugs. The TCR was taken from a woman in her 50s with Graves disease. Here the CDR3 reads CASSWGQGDEKLFF. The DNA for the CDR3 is TGCGCCAGCAGCTGGGGGCAGGGGGATGAAAAACTGTTTTTT.